The source of this TCR beta chain is a study of naive and memory T cell subsets. The study, taken as a whole, reports: From naive to CM, EM and EMRA, diversity decreased and Gini increased. Over 95% of naive TCR sequences appeared only once after error correction, unlike memory subsets.

As for this clonotype: The antigen remains undetermined. This may be a read error, as it is one base from a much larger clone.

Cells stained for CD3, CD4, CD8, CD45RA and CD27 were sorted into four subsets. Both TRBC1 and TRBC2 were covered by a beta constant-region primer of two equimolar oligonucleotides. Four rounds of PCR amplified the ligated cDNA using nested alpha and beta constant-region primers plus SP2. From the UMI-ligation and nested PCR reads, TCRdb called clonotypes with MiXCR, one entry per CDR3 protein. The repertoire holds 130,000 to 150,000 distinct CDR3 sequences, with about 15% as singletons. The CDR3 runs 14 residues. Germline V gene lookup returns CDR1 DFQATT and CDR2 SNEGSKA (reference sequence). The J gene is TRBJ2-3, the V gene TRBV20-1; weak D call: TRBD1 (6 bases). The better agreement between TRBJ1-5 and the DNA end casts doubt on the J call. The specimen sequenced was naive CD4+ T cells from blood. The TCR originated in a human donor in good health. The CDR3 protein is CSARDGTNTDTQHF. As DNA, the CDR3 is TGCAGTGCTAGAGACGGGACAAACACAGATACGCAGCATTTT.